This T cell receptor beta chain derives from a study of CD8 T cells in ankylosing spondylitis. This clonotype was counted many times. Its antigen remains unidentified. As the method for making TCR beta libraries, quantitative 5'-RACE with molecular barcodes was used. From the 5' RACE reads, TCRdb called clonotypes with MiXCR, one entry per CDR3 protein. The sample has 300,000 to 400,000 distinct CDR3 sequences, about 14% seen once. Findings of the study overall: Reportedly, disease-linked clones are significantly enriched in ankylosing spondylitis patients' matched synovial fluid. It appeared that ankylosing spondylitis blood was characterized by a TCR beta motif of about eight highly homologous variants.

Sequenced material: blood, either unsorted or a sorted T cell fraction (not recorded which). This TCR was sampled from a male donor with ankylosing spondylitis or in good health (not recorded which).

CDR3 in DNA: TGCAGCGTTGAAACTAGCGGGGGGGTGGGAAATGAGCAGTTCTTC. This sequence encodes CSVETSGGVGNEQFF. The chain links TRBV29-1 to TRBJ2-1, with 13 bases aligning to TRBD2. CDR1 is SQVTM, CDR2 ANQGSEA, per germline. The CDR3 spans 15 residues. V was pared by 2 bases and J by 7 bases, with 5 bases of the junction left unmatched.